The present T cell receptor (beta chain) was sequenced within a study of cytomegalovirus exposure and HLA in healthy donors. Study-wide context: An earlier analysis found 110 million or so unique TCR beta sequences from about 190 million T cells. Findings and limits, study-wide: A prior analysis recorded that most TCR beta V segments were productive about 90% or about 30% of the time. According to a later analysis, donors in an Asian-associated ancestry cluster reportedly had fewer N-insertions than the approximately 670-donor mean. The later analysis indicated that the majority of CMV-associated TCR beta chains appeared HLA-restricted.

This PCR relied on a set of 60 Vbeta primers and 13 Jbeta primers. The assay was immunoSEQ multiplex PCR, and TCRdb's table has in-frame clones only and misses some. The table lists about 67,000 clones, about 65% of them singletons. This clone has just one count. No antigen is known for it. From germline, CDR1 is ENHRY and CDR2 SYGVKD. There are 13 residues in the CDR3. Trimming stripped 11 bases from V and 0 bases from J, with 11 bases between. This clonotype was obtained from a young woman in good health and CMV-seronegative. This chain joins TRBV10-3 and TRBJ2-1, with D possibly being TRBD2 (6 bases). What was sequenced was PBMCs. This CDR3 reads CAPRDFSYNEQFF. CDR3 sequence (DNA): TGTGCCCCCAGGGACTTCTCCTACAATGAGCAGTTCTTC.